This T cell receptor (beta chain) was identified during a study of blood T cell repertoires in COVID-19. Turning to the study itself: COVID-19 samples, acute and convalescent, were from the United States, Italy and Spain. T cells, B-cell-depleted T cells, or PBMCs provided the cDNA or gDNA that served as material.

The CDR3 loop spans 17 amino acids. The germline gives CDR1 LNHNV, CDR2 YYDKDF (reference sequence). V shed 5 bases, J shed 4 bases, and the junction held 12 bases outside the gene matches. In the study's own analysis: Reference gene primer amplification in the assay estimated nucleated cell counts. TCRdb's copy holds only in-frame clones and misses some; the assay was immunoSEQ multiplex PCR. The V and J calls and clone size were taken over from that table, and D and trimming were inferred from the DNA. Altogether just under 80,000 clones are present, more than 75% being singletons, with the ten largest covering about 12%.

The sequence came from a human donor in a cohort sampled during active COVID-19. The chain couples TRBV15 to TRBJ1-5; 9 nucleotides line up with TRBD1. The sample taken for sequencing was peripheral blood. CDR3: CATSSGQGAIKNQPQHF. The DNA for the CDR3 is TGTGCCACCAGCTCGGGACAGGGCGCGATCAAAAATCAGCCCCAGCATTTT. Complete variable domain (other parts from reference TRBV15 and TRBJ1-5): DAMVIQNPRYQVTQFGKPVTLSCSQTLNHNVMYWYQQKSSQAPKLLFHYYDKDFNNEADTPDNFQSRRPNTSFCFLDIRSPGLGDTAMYLCATSSGQGAIKNQPQHFGDGTRLSIL.